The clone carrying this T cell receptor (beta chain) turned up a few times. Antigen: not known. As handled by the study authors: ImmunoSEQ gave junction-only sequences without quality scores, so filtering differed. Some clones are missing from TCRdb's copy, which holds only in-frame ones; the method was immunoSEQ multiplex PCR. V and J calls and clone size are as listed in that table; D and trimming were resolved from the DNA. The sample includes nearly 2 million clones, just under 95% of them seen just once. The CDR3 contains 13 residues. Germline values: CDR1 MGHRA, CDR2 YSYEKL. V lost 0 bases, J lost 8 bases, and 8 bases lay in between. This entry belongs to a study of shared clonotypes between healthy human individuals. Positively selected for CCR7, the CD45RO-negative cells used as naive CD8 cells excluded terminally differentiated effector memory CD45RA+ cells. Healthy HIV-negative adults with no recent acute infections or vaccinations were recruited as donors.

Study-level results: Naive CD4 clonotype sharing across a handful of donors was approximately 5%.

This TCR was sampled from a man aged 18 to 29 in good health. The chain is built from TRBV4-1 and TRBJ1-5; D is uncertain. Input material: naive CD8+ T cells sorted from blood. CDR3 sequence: CASSQEGLEPQHF. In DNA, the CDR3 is TGCGCCAGCAGCCAAGAGGGCCTCGAGCCCCAGCATTTT.